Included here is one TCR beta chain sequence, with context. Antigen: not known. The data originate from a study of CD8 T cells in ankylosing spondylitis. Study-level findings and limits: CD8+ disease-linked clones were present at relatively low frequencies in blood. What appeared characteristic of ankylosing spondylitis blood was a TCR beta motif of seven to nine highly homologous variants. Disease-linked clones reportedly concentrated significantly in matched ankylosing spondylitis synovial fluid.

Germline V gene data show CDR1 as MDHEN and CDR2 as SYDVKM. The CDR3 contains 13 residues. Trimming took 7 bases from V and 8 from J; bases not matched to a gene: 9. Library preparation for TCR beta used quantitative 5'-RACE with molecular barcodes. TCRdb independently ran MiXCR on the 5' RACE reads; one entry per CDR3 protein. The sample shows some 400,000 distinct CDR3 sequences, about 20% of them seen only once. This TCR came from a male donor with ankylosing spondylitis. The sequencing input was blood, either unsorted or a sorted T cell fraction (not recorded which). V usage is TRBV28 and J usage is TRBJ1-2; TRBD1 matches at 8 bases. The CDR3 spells CASKIQGALGYTF. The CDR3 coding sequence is TGTGCCAGCAAGATTCAGGGGGCCCTCGGCTACACCTTC.